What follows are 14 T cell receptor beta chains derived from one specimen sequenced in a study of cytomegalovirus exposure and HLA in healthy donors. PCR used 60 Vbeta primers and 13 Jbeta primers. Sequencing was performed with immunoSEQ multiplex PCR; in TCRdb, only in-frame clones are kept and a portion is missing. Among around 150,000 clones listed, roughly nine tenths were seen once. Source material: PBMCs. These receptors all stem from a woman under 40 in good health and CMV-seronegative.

The CDR3 here is CASARRGTGNTIYF. In nucleotides, the CDR3 is TGTGCCAGCGCCCGCAGGGGAACTGGAAACACCATATATTTT. V is TRBV27 and J is TRBJ1-3; possibly TRBD1 for D (6 bases). The CDR3 length is 14 residues. Germline CDR1 is MNHEY and CDR2 is SMNVEV (reference sequence). The V end was cut by 8 bases, the J end by 2 bases, with 13 bases between.

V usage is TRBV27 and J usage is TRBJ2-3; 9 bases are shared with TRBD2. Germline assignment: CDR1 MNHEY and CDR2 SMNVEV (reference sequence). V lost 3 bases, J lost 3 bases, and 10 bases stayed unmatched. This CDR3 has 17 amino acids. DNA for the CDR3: TGTGCCAGCAGTTTCGGCCCGGGACTAGCTTTAACAGATACGCAGTATTTT. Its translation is CASSFGPGLALTDTQYF.

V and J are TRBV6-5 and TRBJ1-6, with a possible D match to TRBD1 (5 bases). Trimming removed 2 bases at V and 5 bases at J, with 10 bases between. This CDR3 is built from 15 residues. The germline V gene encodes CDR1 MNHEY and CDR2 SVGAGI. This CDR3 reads CASSYKDTNNSPLHF. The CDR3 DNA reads TGTGCCAGCAGTTACAAGGACACCAATAATTCACCCCTCCACTTT.

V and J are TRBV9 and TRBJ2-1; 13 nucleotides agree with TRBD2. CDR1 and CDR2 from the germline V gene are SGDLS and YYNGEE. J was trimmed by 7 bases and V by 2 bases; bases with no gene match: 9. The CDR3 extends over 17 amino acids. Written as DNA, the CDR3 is TGTGCCAGCAGCGTCGAAGTACTAGCGGGAGGGCGGAATGAGCAGTTCTTC. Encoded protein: CASSVEVLAGGRNEQFF.

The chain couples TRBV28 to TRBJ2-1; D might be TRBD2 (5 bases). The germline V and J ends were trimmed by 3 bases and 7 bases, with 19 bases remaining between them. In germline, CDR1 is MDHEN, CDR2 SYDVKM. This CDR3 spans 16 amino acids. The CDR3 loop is CASSFLIGPAGNEQFF. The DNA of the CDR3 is TGTGCCAGCAGTTTTCTAATCGGGCCCGCGGGTAATGAGCAGTTCTTC.

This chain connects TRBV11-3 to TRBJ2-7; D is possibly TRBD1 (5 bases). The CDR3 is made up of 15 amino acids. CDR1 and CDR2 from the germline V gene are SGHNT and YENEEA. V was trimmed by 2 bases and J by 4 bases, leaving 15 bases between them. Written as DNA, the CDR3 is TGTGCCAGCAGCTTACGGCCAGGGCCTCGGTACGAGCAGTACTTC. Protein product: CASSLRPGPRYEQYF.

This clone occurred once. This CDR3 is CAISGGEGQPQHF. CDR3 DNA: TGTGCCATCAGTGGGGGGGAAGGCCAGCCCCAGCATTTT. The rearrangement uses TRBV10-3 and TRBJ1-5, with a tentative D call TRBD1 (5 bases). V lost 4 bases and J 7 bases, leaving 11 bases between the germline ends. Germline V gene lookup returns CDR1 ENHRY and CDR2 SYGVKD. This CDR3 is built from 13 residues.

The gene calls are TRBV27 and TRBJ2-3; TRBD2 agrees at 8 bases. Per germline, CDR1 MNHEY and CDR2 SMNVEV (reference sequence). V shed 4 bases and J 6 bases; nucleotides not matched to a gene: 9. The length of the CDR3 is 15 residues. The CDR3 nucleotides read TGTGCCAGCAGTTCCATGGGACTAGTTGGGGATACGCAGTATTTT. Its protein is CASSSMGLVGDTQYF.

CDR3 in amino acids: CASSLVSGGNNEQFF. CDR3 coding DNA: TGCGCCAGCAGCTTGGTTAGCGGGGGTAACAATGAGCAGTTCTTC. The chain recombines TRBV5-1 with TRBJ2-1; 9 bases fit TRBD2. This CDR3 contains 15 residues. Losses at the gene ends were 0 bases for V and 5 bases for J; bases not matched to a gene: 3. Germline CDR1 and CDR2: SGHRS and YFSETQ.

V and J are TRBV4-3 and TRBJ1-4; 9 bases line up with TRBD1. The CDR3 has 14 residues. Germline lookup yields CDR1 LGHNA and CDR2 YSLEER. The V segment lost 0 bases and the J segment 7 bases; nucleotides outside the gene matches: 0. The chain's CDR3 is CASSQEDRGEKLFF. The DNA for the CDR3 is TGCGCCAGCAGCCAAGAGGACAGGGGTGAAAAACTGTTTTTT.

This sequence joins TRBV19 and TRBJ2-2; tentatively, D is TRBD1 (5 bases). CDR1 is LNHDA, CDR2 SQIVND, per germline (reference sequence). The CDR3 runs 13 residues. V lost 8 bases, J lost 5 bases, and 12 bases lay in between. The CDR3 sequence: CASEVQVTGELFF. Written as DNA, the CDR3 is TGTGCCAGTGAGGTACAGGTTACCGGGGAGCTGTTTTTT.

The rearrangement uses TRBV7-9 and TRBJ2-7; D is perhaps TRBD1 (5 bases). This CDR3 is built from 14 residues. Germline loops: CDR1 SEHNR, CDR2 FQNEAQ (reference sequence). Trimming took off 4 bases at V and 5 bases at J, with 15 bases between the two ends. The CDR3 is CASSSHQGFNEQYF. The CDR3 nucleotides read TGTGCCAGCAGCTCCCATCAGGGTTTCAACGAGCAGTACTTC. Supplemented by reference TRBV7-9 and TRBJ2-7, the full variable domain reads DTGVSQNPRHKITKRGQNVTFRCDPISEHNRLYWYRQTLGQGPEFLTYFQNEAQLEKSRLLSDRFSAERPKGSFSTLEIQRTEQGDSAMYLCASSSHQGFNEQYFGPGTRLTVT.

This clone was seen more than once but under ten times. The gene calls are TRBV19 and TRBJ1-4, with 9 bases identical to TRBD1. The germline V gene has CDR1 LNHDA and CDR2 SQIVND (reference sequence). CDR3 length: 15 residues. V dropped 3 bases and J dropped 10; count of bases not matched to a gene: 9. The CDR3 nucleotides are TGTGCCAGTAGTATGGGCGGGACAGGGTACAGAAAACTGTTTTTT. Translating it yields CASSMGGTGYRKLFF.

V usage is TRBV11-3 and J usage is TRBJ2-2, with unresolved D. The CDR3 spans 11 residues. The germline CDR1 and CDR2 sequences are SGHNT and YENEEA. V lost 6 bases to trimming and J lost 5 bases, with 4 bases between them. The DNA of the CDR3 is TGTGCCAGCAGGGCAACCGGGGAGCTGTTTTTT. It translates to CASRATGELFF.